The T cell receptor (beta chain) under discussion was sequenced for a study of T-cell reconstitution after alpha-beta-depleted transplantation in children. Broader study findings: After transplant, at about two months, alpha-beta T cells were reportedly derived from several hundred expanded graft clones.

This clonotype came up many times. As yet, its antigen is unknown. Germline V gives CDR1 LNHDA, CDR2 SQIVND (reference sequence). The CDR3 is 15 residues long. V shed 3 bases and J shed 4 bases, with 13 bases lying between them. This sample's TCRbeta library carried unique molecular identifier barcodes. One entry per CDR3 protein, called by TCRdb with MiXCR from the PCR reads. The table records roughly 200,000 distinct CDR3 sequences, roughly 11% of them present only once. The sample consisted of PBMCs, taken before TCRalphabeta/CD19-depleted stem cell transplant. This TCR derives from a child under two years old with acute myeloid leukemia, due to receive a stem cell transplant. The rearrangement links TRBV19 to TRBJ1-5; unclear D gene. CDR3 bases: TGTGCCAGTAGTATTCCCCCAGGAGGGAATCAGCCCCAGCATTTT. This gives the protein CASSIPPGGNQPQHF.